The 13 T cell receptor beta chains below all came from one sample that was sequenced in a study of blood T cell repertoires in COVID-19. Libraries were prepared by immunoSEQ multiplex PCR; TCRdb keeps only in-frame clonotypes and omits some of them. The sample consists of about 380,000 clones, 85% to 90% of them appearing once. Material for sequencing was PBMCs or T cells enriched from blood (not recorded which). These receptors all come from a woman younger than 35 who had recovered from COVID-19.

Here the CDR3 reads CASREGRTHNSPLHF. Here the CDR3 DNA reads TGTGCCAGCAGGGAGGGACGGACACATAATTCACCCCTCCACTTT. The chain employs TRBV2 and TRBJ1-6; D is perhaps TRBD1 (5 bases). The germline V gene has CDR1 SNHLY and CDR2 FYNNEI. The V end was cut by 6 bases, the J end by 5 bases, with 14 bases between. The CDR3 has 15 residues.

The V call is TRBV30, the J call TRBJ1-3, with 8 bases aligning to TRBD1. After removal of 0 bases from V and 2 bases from J, the junction contained 3 bases not matched to a gene. The CDR3 spans 15 residues. Per germline, CDR1 GTSNPN and CDR2 SVGIG (reference sequence). CDR3 in DNA: TGTGCCTGGAGTGTAGGCAGGGGGCCTGGAAACACCATATATTTT. Amino acids: CAWSVGRGPGNTIYF.

This chain joins TRBV10-1 and TRBJ2-1; D perhaps matches TRBD1 (6 bases). Looked up from germline, CDR1 is WNHNN and CDR2 is SYGVQD (reference sequence). CDR3 length: 16 amino acids. Trimming stripped 1 base from V and 2 bases from J, with 12 bases between. The DNA of the CDR3 is TGCGCCAGCAGTGAGTTTACAGGGACACCCTACAATGAGCAGTTCTTC. It specifies CASSEFTGTPYNEQFF.

This chain uses TRBV4-2 with TRBJ2-3, with TRBD2 matching over 8 bases. The trim removed 0 bases at V and 2 bases at J, leaving 7 bases unmatched. The CDR3 loop spans 17 amino acids. The V gene's germline CDR1 is LGHNA and CDR2 YNFKEQ. As DNA, the CDR3 is TGTGCCAGCAGCCAAGATAGGAGCGGGGGCCCCACAGATACGCAGTATTTT. It translates to CASSQDRSGGPTDTQYF.

This chain joins TRBV13 and TRBJ2-5; 12 positions agree with TRBD2. Germline CDR1 reads PRHDT; CDR2 reads FYEKMQ (reference sequence). The CDR3 has 17 residues. With 4 bases clipped from V and 2 bases from J, the junction kept 8 bases outside the gene matches. The CDR3 DNA sequence: TGTGCCAGCAGCTCCTCGACTAGCGGGGGATATCAAGAGACCCAGTACTTC. This gives the protein CASSSSTSGGYQETQYF. The full variable domain, completed using reference TRBV13 and TRBJ2-5, is AAGVIQSPRHLIKEKRETATLKCYPIPRHDTVYWYQQGPGQDPQFLISFYEKMQSDKGSIPDRFSAQQFSDYHSELNMSSLELGDSALYFCASSSSTSGGYQETQYFGPGTRLLVL.

This chain connects TRBV5-4 to TRBJ2-7; TRBD1 aligns across 11 bases. Germline V gene data show CDR1 as SGHNT and CDR2 as YYREEE (reference sequence). The ends lost 4 bases at V and 5 bases at J; junction bases unmatched: 8. This CDR3 region has 15 residues. CDR3 in DNA: TGTGCCAGCAGCAGGGACAGGGGGTCGCAAGACGAGCAGTACTTC. The encoded protein is CASSRDRGSQDEQYF.

V gene TRBV19 combines with J gene TRBJ2-1; TRBD1 agrees at 10 bases. Germline CDR1 and CDR2: LNHDA and SQIVND (reference sequence). V was pared by 3 bases and J by 9 bases, with 5 bases of the junction left unmatched. The CDR3 has 14 amino acids. The CDR3 region has the DNA TGTGCCAGTAGTATGACAGGGGGCGAGTGTGAGCAGTTCTTC. Residues: CASSMTGGECEQFF.

The genes are TRBV12-5 and TRBJ2-2; D ambiguous. Trimming pared 9 bases from V and 2 bases from J, leaving 7 bases between. The length of the CDR3 is 12 residues. The germline V gene encodes CDR1 LGHNT and CDR2 FRNRAP. In DNA, the CDR3 is TGTGCTAGCGCAGTCAACACCGGGGAGCTGTTTTTT. This encodes CASAVNTGELFF.

The chain combines TRBV5-4 with TRBJ1-3; 8 bases align to TRBD1. The CDR3 runs to 15 residues. Germline CDR1 is SGHNT and CDR2 is YYREEE (reference sequence). V lost 2 bases to trimming and J lost 2 bases; unmatched junction nucleotides: 3. The CDR3 DNA is TGTGCCAGCAGCTTAGACAGGGGAACTGGAAACACCATATATTTT. This sequence encodes CASSLDRGTGNTIYF.

This sequence joins TRBV4-1 and TRBJ2-4, with 14 bases that match TRBD2. Germline V gives CDR1 MGHRA, CDR2 YSYEKL. The CDR3 has 18 residues. Trimming cost V 2 bases and J 4 bases; bases outside gene matches: 7. This chain's CDR3 is CASSQPRLAGGLKNIQYF. The CDR3 DNA follows: TGCGCCAGCAGCCAACCCAGACTAGCGGGGGGGTTGAAAAACATTCAGTACTTC.

The chain recombines TRBV3-1 (or the pseudogene TRBV3-2) with TRBJ2-7; tentatively, D is TRBD2 (6 bases). The CDR3 totals 13 residues. CDR1 and CDR2 (germline): LGHDT, YNNKEL (reference sequence). V shed 1 base and J shed 4 bases, with 8 bases lying between them. CDR3 in DNA: TGTGCCAGCAGCCAAGGGGGGGTTTACGAGCAGTACTTC. Translation gives CASSQGGVYEQYF.

V gene TRBV6-1 combines with J gene TRBJ2-7; weak D call: TRBD1 (5 bases). The germline V gene encodes CDR1 MNHNS and CDR2 SASEGT. The CDR3 extends over 15 amino acids. The V gene lost 2 bases and the J gene lost 2 bases, with 13 bases spanning the gap. CDR3 sequence: CASSEMDDSAYEQYF. In DNA, the CDR3 is TGTGCCAGCAGTGAAATGGATGACAGCGCCTACGAGCAGTACTTC.

The J gene is TRBJ2-1, the V gene TRBV20-1; D is ambiguous. Germline CDR1 is DFQATT and CDR2 is SNEGSKA (reference sequence). This CDR3 has 10 residues. The V gene lost 3 bases and the J gene lost 8 bases, with 5 bases spanning the gap. DNA of the CDR3: TGCAGTGCTAGGTTCGATGAGCAGTTCTTC. This encodes CSARFDEQFF.